This T cell receptor beta chain was captured in a study of blood T cells in healthy people across ages. The ends lost 2 bases at V and 15 bases at J; junction bases unmatched: 8. In germline, CDR1 is LGHDT, CDR2 YNNKEL (reference sequence). CDR3 size: 13 residues. The study isolated at least 6.5 million PBMCs from each sample. As to this clonotype: The target antigen is unknown.

Using a J-beta primer mix together with a sample-barcoded 5' primer, a second PCR was run for about 6 to 11 cycles. Researchers report that a template-switch adaptor with 12 random nucleotides tagged each cDNA molecule. TCRdb analysed the 5' RACE reads with MiXCR anew, one entry per CDR3 protein. Found here are approximately 1,100,000 distinct CDR3 sequences, around 45% of them singletons; the top ten hold approximately 17%. General study findings and limits: Leaving the PBMCs unsorted stopped any conclusive comparison of naive versus antigen-experienced cells. TCR beta diversity tracked closely with naive T cell percentage.

Sequenced: blood. V and J are TRBV3-1 and TRBJ2-1, with 9 bases that match TRBD1. This clonotype was obtained from a woman in her sixties in good health. The DNA for the CDR3 is TGTGCCAGCAGCCAAACCCTACAGGGGGCTAGGTTCTTC. Translated, it gives CASSQTLQGARFF.